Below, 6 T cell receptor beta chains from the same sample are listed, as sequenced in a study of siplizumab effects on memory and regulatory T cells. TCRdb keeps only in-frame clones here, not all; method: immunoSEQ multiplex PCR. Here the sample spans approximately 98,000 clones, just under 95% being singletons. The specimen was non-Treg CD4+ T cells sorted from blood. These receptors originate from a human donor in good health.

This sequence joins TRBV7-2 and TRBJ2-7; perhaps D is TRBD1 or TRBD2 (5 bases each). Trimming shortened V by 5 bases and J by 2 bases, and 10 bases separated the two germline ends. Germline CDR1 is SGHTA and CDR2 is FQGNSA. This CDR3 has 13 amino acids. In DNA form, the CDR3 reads TGTGCCAGCAGCAACCGGGACCCCTACGAGCAGTACTTC. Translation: CASSNRDPYEQYF.

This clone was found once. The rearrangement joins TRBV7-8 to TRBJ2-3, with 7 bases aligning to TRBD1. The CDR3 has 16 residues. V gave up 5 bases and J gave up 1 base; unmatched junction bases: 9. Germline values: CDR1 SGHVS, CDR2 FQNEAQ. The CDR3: CASSPYRGRGTDTQYF. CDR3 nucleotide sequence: TGTGCCAGCAGCCCTTACAGGGGTAGGGGCACAGATACGCAGTATTTT.

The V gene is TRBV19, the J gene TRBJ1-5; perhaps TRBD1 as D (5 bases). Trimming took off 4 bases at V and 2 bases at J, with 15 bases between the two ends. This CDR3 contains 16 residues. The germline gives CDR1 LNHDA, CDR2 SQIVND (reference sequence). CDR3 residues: CASSRVRAYRNQPQHF. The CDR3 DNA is TGTGCCAGTAGTAGGGTCAGGGCTTATCGCAATCAGCCCCAGCATTTT.

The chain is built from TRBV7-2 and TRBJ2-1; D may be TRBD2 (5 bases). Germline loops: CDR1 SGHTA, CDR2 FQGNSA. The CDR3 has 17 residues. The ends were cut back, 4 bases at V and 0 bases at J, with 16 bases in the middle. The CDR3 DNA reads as TGTGCCAGCAGCTCCAGGACCGGGATGAGCTCCTACAATGAGCAGTTCTTC. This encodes CASSSRTGMSSYNEQFF.

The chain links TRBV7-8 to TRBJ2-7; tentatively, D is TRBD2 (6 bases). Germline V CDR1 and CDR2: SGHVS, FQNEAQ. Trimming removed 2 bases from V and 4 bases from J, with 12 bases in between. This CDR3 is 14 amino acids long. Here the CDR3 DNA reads TGTGCCAGCAGCTTACGGGAGACATCTTACGAGCAGTACTTC. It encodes CASSLRETSYEQYF.

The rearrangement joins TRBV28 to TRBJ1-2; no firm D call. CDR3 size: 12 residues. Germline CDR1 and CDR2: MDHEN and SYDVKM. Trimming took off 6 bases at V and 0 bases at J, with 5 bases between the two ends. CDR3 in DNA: TGTGCCAGCAGGCCACCTAACTATGGCTACACCTTC. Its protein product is CASRPPNYGYTF.